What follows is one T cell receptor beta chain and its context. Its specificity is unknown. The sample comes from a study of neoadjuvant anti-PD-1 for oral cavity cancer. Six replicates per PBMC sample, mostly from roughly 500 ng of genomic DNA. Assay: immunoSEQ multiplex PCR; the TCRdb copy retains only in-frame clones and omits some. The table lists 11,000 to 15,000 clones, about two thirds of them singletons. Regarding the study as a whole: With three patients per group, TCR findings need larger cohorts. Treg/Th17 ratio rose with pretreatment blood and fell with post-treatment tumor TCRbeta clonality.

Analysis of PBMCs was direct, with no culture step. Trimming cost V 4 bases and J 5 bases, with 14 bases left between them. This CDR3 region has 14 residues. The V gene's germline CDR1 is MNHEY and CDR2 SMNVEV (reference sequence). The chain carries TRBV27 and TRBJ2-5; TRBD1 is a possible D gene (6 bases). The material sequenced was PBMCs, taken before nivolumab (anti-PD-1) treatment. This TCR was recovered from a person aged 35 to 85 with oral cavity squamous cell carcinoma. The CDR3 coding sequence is TGTGCCAGCAGTTCAGGACAGTCTAGGGAGACCCAGTACTTC. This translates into CASSSGQSRETQYF.